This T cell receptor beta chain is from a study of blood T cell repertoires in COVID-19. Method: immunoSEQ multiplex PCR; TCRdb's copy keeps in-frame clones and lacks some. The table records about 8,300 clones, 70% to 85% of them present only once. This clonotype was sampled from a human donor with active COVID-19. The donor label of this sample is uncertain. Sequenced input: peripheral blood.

The chain's CDR3 is CATQAMGSAGTGELFF. DNA of the CDR3: TGTGCCACCCAGGCAATGGGTTCGGCGGGGACCGGGGAGCTGTTTTTT. This chain uses TRBV10-3 with TRBJ2-2; possibly TRBD2 for D (6 bases). The germline V and J ends were trimmed by 10 bases and 5 bases, with 23 bases remaining between them. Per the germline V gene, CDR1 is ENHRY and CDR2 is SYGVKD. This CDR3 has 16 amino acids.